The following is a TCR beta chain sequence with its context. The antigen remains unidentified. This record belongs to a study of T cell responses to AZD1222 COVID-19 vaccine. Study-wide points: Among AZD1222 vaccinees, only six or seven were seropositive at baseline. The study found vaccine-associated CD4 TCRs spanning spike, dominant at 160-218 and 743-854.

J lost 7 bases, V lost 6 bases, and 10 bases had no gene match. The CDR3 is made up of 14 amino acids. CDR1 and CDR2 from the germline V gene are ENHRY and SYGVKD. Generated by immunoSEQ multiplex PCR, the TCRdb table keeps only in-frame clones and is missing some. The sample consists of 95,000 to 150,000 clones, 90% of them appearing once. The chain links TRBV10-3 to TRBJ2-7, with TRBD2 matching 9 bases. This material consisted of peripheral blood, taken on day 0 of AZD1222 vaccination. The TCR was taken from an adult in good health. This CDR3 is CAIREGLAGGEQYF. CDR3 in DNA: TGTGCCATCAGGGAGGGACTAGCTGGGGGGGAGCAGTACTTC.